These 10 T cell receptor beta chains were all obtained from the same sample, sequenced in a study of T cells after yellow fever vaccination. Each CDR3 protein is one row after TCRdb ran MiXCR on the 5' RACE reads. This table holds 300,000 or so distinct CDR3 sequences, 7.5% to 9% found once. The sequences come from CD4+ T cells sorted from PBMCs, collected 5 days after the yellow fever booster vaccination. These receptors all stem from a man between 18 and 29 years old who received the YFV17D yellow fever vaccine.

This clonotype occurred a few times. The chain combines TRBV29-1 with TRBJ2-5, with D maybe TRBD2 (5 bases). The CDR3 runs 13 residues. Germline CDR1 reads SQVTM; CDR2 reads ANQGSEA. CDR3 protein: CSAVEAHRGTQYF. The CDR3 region has the DNA TGCAGTGCCGTAGAGGCCCATCGGGGGACCCAGTACTTC.

The chain joins TRBV20-1 to TRBJ1-1; 10 bases are shared with TRBD1. CDR1 and CDR2 from the germline V gene are DFQATT and SNEGSKA (reference sequence). The CDR3 is 14 residues long. V gave up 3 bases and J gave up 0 bases; unmatched junction bases: 1. The CDR3, as DNA: TGCAGTGCTAGGACAGGGGGCCTGAACACTGAAGCTTTCTTT. Residues: CSARTGGLNTEAFF.

The chain couples TRBV12-3 or TRBV12-4 to TRBJ1-2, with D perhaps matching TRBD1 (6 bases). The CDR3 length is 13 residues. V was shortened by 6 bases and J by 6 bases, with 14 bases between the two germline ends. The CDR3 protein is CASSLGASDGYTF. In DNA, the CDR3 is TGTGCCAGCAGCCTGGGGGCGTCTGATGGCTACACCTTC.

In the case of this clonotype: The junction does not match germline at one end; this may be a read error. V gene TRBV12-3 or TRBV12-4 combines with J gene TRBJ2-3, with TRBD2 matching 12 bases. The CDR3 runs 15 residues. CDR3 bases: TGTGCCAGCAGTCTAGCGGGGGGGCTCGCAGATACGCAGTATTTT. Protein product: CASSLAGGLADTQYF.

This clonotype appeared a few times. The rearrangement joins TRBV5-1 to TRBJ2-1, with D maybe TRBD2 (5 bases). This CDR3 contains 15 residues. V was pared by 3 bases and J by 0 bases, with 10 bases between. The germline gives CDR1 SGHRS, CDR2 YFSETQ. The CDR3 sequence is CASSYGESSYNEQFF. Written as DNA, the CDR3 is TGCGCCAGCAGCTACGGGGAAAGCTCCTACAATGAGCAGTTCTTC.

Written as DNA, the CDR3 is TGCGCCAGCAGCTTTACCGGACATGATACGCAGTATTTT. Amino acids: CASSFTGHDTQYF. This chain links TRBV5-1 with TRBJ2-3, with D possibly matching TRBD1 (5 bases). Germline CDR1 reads SGHRS; CDR2 reads YFSETQ. Trimming took 2 bases from V and 6 from J, leaving 10 bases between them. This CDR3 contains 13 residues.

In its sample, this clonotype was seen a few times. The V call is TRBV3-1, the J call TRBJ2-3; D remains ambiguous. The CDR3 contains 12 residues. Germline CDR1 and CDR2: LGHDT and YNNKEL (reference sequence). V shed 4 bases and J shed 10 bases, with 12 bases lying between them. DNA of the CDR3: TGTGCCAGCAGCCCCGGCCCTGATCCGCAGTATTTT. Protein sequence: CASSPGPDPQYF.

This clonotype has a handful of counts. V usage is TRBV5-4 and J usage is TRBJ2-3; D is uncertain. Germline values: CDR1 SGHNT, CDR2 YYREEE (reference sequence). Trimming stripped 0 bases from V and 4 bases from J, with 18 bases between. The CDR3 contains 17 residues. The CDR3 DNA sequence: TGTGCCAGCAGCTTGGCGGGTGGAGCACTGTGGGCAGATACGCAGTATTTT. Translation: CASSLAGGALWADTQYF. Looking up the rest from reference TRBV5-4 and TRBJ2-3 gives the full variable domain: ETGVTQSPTHLIKTRGQQVTLRCSSQSGHNTVSWYQQALGQGPQFIFQYYREEENGRGNFPPRFSGLQFPNYSSELNVNALELDDSALYLCASSLAGGALWADTQYFGPGTRLTVL.

This clonotype has more than one count but fewer than ten. J is TRBJ1-1 and V is TRBV29-1; 7 bases match TRBD1. V lost 7 bases to trimming and J lost 0 bases; unmatched junction nucleotides: 5. Germline V gene data show CDR1 as SQVTM and CDR2 as ANQGSEA. The CDR3 runs 13 residues. CDR3 residues: CSARQGLNTEAFF. The DNA for the CDR3 is TGCAGCGCCAGACAGGGTTTGAACACTGAAGCTTTCTTT.

In its sample, this clonotype was seen many times. CDR3 nucleotides: TGCAGTGCTAGCACGATAGGACGACAGGGGGCTGAAGATACGCAGTATTTT. Its translation: CSASTIGRQGAEDTQYF. The chain carries TRBV20-1 and TRBJ2-3; 10 positions match TRBD1. Germline V gives CDR1 DFQATT, CDR2 SNEGSKA (reference sequence). CDR3 length: 17 amino acids. V gave up 3 bases and J gave up 5 bases; unmatched junction bases: 14.